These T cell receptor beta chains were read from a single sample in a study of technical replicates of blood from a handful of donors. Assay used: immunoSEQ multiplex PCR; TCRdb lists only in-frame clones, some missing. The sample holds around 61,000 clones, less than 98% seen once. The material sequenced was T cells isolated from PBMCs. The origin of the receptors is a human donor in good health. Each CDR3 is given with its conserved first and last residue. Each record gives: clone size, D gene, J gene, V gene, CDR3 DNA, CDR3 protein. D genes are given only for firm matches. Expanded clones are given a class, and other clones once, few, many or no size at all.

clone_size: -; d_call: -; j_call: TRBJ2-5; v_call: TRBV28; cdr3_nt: TGTGCCAGCATAGGTTTGGGGAGTCCCGCGCGCGCGCGGGAGACCCAGTACTTC; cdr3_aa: CASIGLGSPARARETQYF
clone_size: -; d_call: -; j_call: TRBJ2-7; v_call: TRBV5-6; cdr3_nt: TGTGCCAGCAGCTTTTCGGGACTCAGGAACGAGCAGTACTTC; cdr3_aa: CASSFSGLRNEQYF
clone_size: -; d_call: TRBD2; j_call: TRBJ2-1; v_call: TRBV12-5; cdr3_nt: TGTGCTAGTGGGGGTAGCGGGGTTCCTTTCAATGAGCAGTTCTTC; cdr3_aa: CASGGSGVPFNEQFF
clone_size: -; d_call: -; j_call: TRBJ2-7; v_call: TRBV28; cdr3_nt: TGTGCCAGCAGTCCCCCAGTCCACGAGCAGTACTTC; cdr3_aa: CASSPPVHEQYF
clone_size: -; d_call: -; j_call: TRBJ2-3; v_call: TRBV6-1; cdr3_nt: TGTGCCAGCAGTGAAAGTGGCAGGGTTGGCACAGATACGCAGTATTTT; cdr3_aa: CASSESGRVGTDTQYF
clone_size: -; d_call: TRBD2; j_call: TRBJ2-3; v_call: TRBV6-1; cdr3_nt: TGTGCCAGCTCCTCGGGCGGGGGAATGACAGATACGCAGTATTTT; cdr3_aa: CASSSGGGMTDTQYF
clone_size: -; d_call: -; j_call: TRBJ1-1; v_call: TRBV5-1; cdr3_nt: TGCGCCAGCAGCATCACCCGGGGGGGTCAGAATAGGGCTTTCTTT; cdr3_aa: CASSITRGGQNRAFF
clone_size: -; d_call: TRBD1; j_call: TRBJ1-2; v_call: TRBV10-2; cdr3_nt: TGCGCCAGCAAAAACAAGGGGACAGTTACTAACTATGGCTACACCTTC; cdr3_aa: CASKNKGTVTNYGYTF
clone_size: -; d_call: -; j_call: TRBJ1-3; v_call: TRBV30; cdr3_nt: TGTGCCTGGAGTAATATCACAGGGATCTCTGGAAACACCATATATTTT; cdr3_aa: CAWSNITGISGNTIYF
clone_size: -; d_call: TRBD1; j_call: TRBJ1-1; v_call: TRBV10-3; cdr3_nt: TGTGCCATCACTCCGACAGGGCCTAACACTGAAGCTTTCTTT; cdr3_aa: CAITPTGPNTEAFF
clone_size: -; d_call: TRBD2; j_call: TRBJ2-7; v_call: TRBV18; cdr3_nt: TGTGCCAGCACTTGGAGGGAGGGGCGATCCTACGAGCAGTACTTC; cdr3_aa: CASTWREGRSYEQYF
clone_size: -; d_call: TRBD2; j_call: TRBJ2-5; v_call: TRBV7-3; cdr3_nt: TGTGCCAGCAGCCAAAGACTAGCGGGGGGGCCTGGGGAAGAGACCCAGTACTTC; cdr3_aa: CASSQRLAGGPGEETQYF
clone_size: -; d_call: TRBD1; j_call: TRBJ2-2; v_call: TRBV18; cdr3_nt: TGTGCCAGCTCACCTTCCCAGGGGGCGAACACCGGGGAGCTGTTTTTT; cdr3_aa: CASSPSQGANTGELFF
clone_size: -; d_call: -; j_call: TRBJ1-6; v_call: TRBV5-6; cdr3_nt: TGTGCCAGCAGCTTGACGGTCGGAGGCCATTCACCCCTCCACTTT; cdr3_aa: CASSLTVGGHSPLHF
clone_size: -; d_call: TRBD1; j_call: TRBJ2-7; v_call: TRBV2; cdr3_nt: TGTGCCAGCAGTCCTTTACAGGGGGCTTATCATGGCGAGCAGTACTTC; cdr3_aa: CASSPLQGAYHGEQYF
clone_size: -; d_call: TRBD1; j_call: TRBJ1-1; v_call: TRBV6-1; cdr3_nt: TGTGCCAGCAGTCGACAGGGAAAGGACACTGAAGCTTTCTTT; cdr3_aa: CASSRQGKDTEAFF
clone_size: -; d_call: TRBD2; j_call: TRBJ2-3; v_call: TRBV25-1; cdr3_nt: TGTGCCAGCAGTGGACCGACTAGCGGAAACACAGATACGCAGTATTTT; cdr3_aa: CASSGPTSGNTDTQYF
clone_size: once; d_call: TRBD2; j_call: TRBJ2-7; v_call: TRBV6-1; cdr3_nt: TGTGCCAGCAGTGAACTGCCAGGACTAGCGGGAACCTACGAGCAGTACTTC; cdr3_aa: CASSELPGLAGTYEQYF
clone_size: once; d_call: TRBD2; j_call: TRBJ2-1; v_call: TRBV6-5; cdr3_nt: TGTGCCAGCAGACCCCAGAGCGGGACCTACAATGAGCAGTTCTTC; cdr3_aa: CASRPQSGTYNEQFF
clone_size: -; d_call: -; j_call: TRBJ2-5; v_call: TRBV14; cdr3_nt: TGTGCCAGCAGCCTCAGCCGGGGTCGGGGGGAGACCCAGTACTTC; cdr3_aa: CASSLSRGRGETQYF
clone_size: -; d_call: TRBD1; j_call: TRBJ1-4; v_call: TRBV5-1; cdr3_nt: TGCGCCAGCAGCTTACAGGGGCATGGCGAAAAACTGTTTTTT; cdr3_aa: CASSLQGHGEKLFF
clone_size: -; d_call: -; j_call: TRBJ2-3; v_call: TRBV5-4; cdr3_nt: TGTGCCAGCAGCTTGGACAGGGCAAGAAGCTCAGATACGCAGTATTTT; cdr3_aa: CASSLDRARSSDTQYF
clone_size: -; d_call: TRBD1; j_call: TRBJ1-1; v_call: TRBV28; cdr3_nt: TGTGCCAGCAGTCAGGGGGCGCGTGAAGCTTTCTTT; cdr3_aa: CASSQGAREAFF
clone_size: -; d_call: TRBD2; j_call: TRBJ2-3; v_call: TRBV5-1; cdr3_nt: TGCGCCAGCAGCTTGGTAGGGAACCCGGGACTAGCGGAGGCAGATACGCAGTATTTT; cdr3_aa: CASSLVGNPGLAEADTQYF
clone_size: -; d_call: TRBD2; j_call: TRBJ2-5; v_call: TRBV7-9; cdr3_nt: TGTGCCAGCAGCTGGGTAGGAGCGGGAGGTGGAGAGACCCAGTACTTC; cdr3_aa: CASSWVGAGGGETQYF
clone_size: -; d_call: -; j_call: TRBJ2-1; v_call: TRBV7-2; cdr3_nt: TGTGCCAGCAGCTCTAGCCTGGGGAGCTACAATGAGCAGTTCTTC; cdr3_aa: CASSSSLGSYNEQFF
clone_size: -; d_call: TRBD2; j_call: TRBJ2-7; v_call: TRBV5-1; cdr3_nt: TGCGCCAGCAGCCCCGCATTAGCGGGGGGAGACGAGCAGTACTTC; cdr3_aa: CASSPALAGGDEQYF
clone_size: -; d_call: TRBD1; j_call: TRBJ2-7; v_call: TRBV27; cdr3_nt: TGTGCCAGCAACCCGTGGGGACAGGCGTCCTACGAGCAGTACTTC; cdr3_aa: CASNPWGQASYEQYF
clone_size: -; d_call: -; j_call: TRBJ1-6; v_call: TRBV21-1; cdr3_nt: TGTGCCAGCAGCAAAAAATCCCGTTGTGGGCCCTATAATTCACCCCTCCACTTT; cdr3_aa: CASSKKSRCGPYNSPLHF
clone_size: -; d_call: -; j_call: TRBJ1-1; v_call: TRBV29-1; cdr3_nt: TGCAGCGTTGACAGGAACACTGAAGCTTTCTTT; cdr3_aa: CSVDRNTEAFF
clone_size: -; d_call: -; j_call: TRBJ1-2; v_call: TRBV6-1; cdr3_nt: TGTGCCAGCAGTGACCGACTTACTAACTATGGCTACACCTTC; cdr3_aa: CASSDRLTNYGYTF
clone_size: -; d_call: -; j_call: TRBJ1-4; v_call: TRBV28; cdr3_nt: TGTGCCAGCGGTGACGGGAGGGAAGAGGAAAAACTGTTTTTT; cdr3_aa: CASGDGREEEKLFF
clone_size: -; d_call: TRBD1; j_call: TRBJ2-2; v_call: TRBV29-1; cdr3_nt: TGCAGCGGCAGGGGGCCGGCCACCGGGGAGCTGTTTTTT; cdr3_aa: CSGRGPATGELFF
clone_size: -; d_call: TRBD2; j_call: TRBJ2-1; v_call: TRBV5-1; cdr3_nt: TGCGCCAGCAGCCCTTATCTAGCGGGGGCTAAGCGGGTGGGCGACAATGAGCAGTTCTTC; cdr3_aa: CASSPYLAGAKRVGDNEQFF
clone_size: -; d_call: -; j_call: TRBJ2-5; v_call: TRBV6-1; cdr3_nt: TGTGCCAGCAGCCCCCCGGGGTTCTGGAAAGAGACCCAGTACTTC; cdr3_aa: CASSPPGFWKETQYF
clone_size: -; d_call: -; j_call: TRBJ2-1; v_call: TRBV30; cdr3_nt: TGTGCCTGGAGTCCCCTGTTCGAGCAGTTCTTC; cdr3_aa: CAWSPLFEQFF
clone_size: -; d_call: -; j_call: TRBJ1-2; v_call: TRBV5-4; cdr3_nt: TGTGCCAGCAGCTCAACTAATTGGATTGCGACCGGCCGCATCTTC; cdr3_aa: CASSSTNWIATGRIF
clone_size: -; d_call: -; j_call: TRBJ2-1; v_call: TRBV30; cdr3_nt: TGTGCCTGGAGTATAGGGGGTGGGCATGAGCAGTTCTTC; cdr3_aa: CAWSIGGGHEQFF
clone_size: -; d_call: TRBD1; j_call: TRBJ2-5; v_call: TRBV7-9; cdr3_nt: TGTGCCAGCAGCTCACAGGGGGCTCTGGAGACCCAGTACTTC; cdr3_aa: CASSSQGALETQYF
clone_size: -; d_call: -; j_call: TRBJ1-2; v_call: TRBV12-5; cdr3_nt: TGTGCTAGTGGTGCAACAGGGAACTATGGCTACACCTTC; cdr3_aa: CASGATGNYGYTF
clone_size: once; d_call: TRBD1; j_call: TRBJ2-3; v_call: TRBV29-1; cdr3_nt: TGCAGCGTAAGAAGTGTGGACAGGGGAGATACGCAGTATTTT; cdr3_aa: CSVRSVDRGDTQYF
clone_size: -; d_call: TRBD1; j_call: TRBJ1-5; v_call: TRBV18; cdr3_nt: TGTGCCAGCTCACGATACGGGACAGGGGAATGGCCCCAGCATTTT; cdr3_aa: CASSRYGTGEWPQHF